This T cell receptor (beta chain) came from a study of blood T cell repertoires in COVID-19. Profiling relied on immunoSEQ multiplex PCR, and the TCRdb table lists in-frame clones only, not all of them. Counted here are some 97,000 clones, around 85% occurring once; the ten biggest clones make up around 13%. Germline CDR1 LNHDA, CDR2 SQIVND (reference sequence). V lost 1 base, J lost 12 bases, and 12 bases stayed unmatched. The CDR3 sequence is 16 residues long. The receptor's source is a human donor in a cohort sampled during active COVID-19. Sequencing was done on a sample of peripheral blood. The chain links TRBV19 to TRBJ1-4; the match to TRBD1 covers 9 bases. In DNA form, the CDR3 reads TGTGCCAGTAGTATAGCCCTGTTGGACAGGGGATCGGAACTGTTTTTT. This gives the protein CASSIALLDRGSELFF.